This passage covers 2 T cell receptor beta chains from one sample sequenced in a study of regulatory T cells in long-lasting Graves disease. Assembly of TCR beta libraries relied on iRepertoire HTBI primers together with Arm-PCR of CDR3 regions. From the multiplex PCR reads, TCRdb called clonotypes with MiXCR, one entry per CDR3 protein. The table has 400,000 to 450,000 distinct CDR3 sequences, about 15% seen once; the top ten hold roughly a tenth. Time point in this sample: newly diagnosed GD, antithyroid drugs for less than 3 months. RNA from PBMCs was the source of the TCR library. The data were also submitted as part of a second study, on T cells in Graves' hyperthyroidism and ophthalmopathy.

The specimen was peripheral blood mononuclear cells (PBMCs), collected at new diagnosis, from a patient treated with antithyroid drugs. The receptors shown here come from a woman in her 30s with Graves disease.

This clonotype was observed at least ten times. The chain carries TRBV30 and TRBJ2-5, with TRBD2 matching 12 bases. This CDR3 contains 15 residues. Germline values: CDR1 GTSNPN, CDR2 SVGIG (reference sequence). The J segment lost 2 bases and the V segment lost 2 bases, leaving 3 bases of the junction unmatched. CDR3 region: CAWSPTSGSQETQYF. DNA for the CDR3: TGTGCCTGGAGTCCGACTAGCGGGAGTCAAGAGACCCAGTACTTC.

This rearrangement joins TRBV13 to TRBJ2-2; 11 nucleotides align to TRBD1. Germline values: CDR1 PRHDT, CDR2 FYEKMQ (reference sequence). The CDR3 loop spans 16 amino acids. The ends lost 5 bases at V and 5 bases at J; junction bases unmatched: 7. CDR3 nucleotide sequence: TGTGCCAGCAGCCCGTCGGACAGGGGGCGGACCGGGGAGCTGTTTTTT. This translates into CASSPSDRGRTGELFF.